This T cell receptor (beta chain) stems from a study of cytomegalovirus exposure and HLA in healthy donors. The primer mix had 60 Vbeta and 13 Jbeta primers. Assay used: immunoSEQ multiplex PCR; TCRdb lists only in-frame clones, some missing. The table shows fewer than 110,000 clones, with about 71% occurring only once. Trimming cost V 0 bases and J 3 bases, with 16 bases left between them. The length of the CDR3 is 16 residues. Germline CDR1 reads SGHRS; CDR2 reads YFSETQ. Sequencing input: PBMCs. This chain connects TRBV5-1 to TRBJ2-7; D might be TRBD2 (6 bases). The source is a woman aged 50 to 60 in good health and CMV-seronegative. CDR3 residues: CASSLEPGSGDYEQYF. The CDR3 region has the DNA TGCGCCAGCAGCTTGGAGCCGGGATCGGGAGACTACGAGCAGTACTTC.